A selection of T cell receptor beta chains follows, all from one sample in a study of blood T cell repertoires in COVID-19. Data came from immunoSEQ multiplex PCR; TCRdb stores just in-frame clones and leaves some out. The table has roughly 100,000 clones, approximately 89% seen once. Sequences were obtained from peripheral blood. Every receptor here comes from a woman at least 80 years old in a cohort sampled during active COVID-19. The CDR3 runs from the conserved cysteine through the conserved F or W. A D gene is named only where the DNA matches it firmly. Not every row has a clone size; where given, it reads once, few, many or a size class.

clone size | CDR3 length | J gene | D gene | V gene | CDR3 protein | CDR3 DNA
- | 13 | TRBJ1-2 | TRBD1 | TRBV2 | CASSPGQGYGYTF | TGTGCCAGCAGTCCGGGACAGGGATACGGCTACACCTTC
- | 15 | TRBJ2-5 | - | TRBV3-1/TRBV3-2 | CASSQVYLAGETQYF | TGTGCCAGCAGCCAAGTATACCTGGCAGGGGAGACCCAGTACTTC
- | 16 | TRBJ2-5 | TRBD2 | TRBV7-7 | CASSLSSGGALETQYF | TGTGCTAGCAGCTTATCGAGCGGGGGGGCCCTAGAGACCCAGTACTTC
- | 17 | TRBJ2-2 | TRBD1 | TRBV7-9 | CASRPGQGASGTGELFF | TGTGCCAGCCGTCCGGGACAGGGGGCAAGCGGCACCGGGGAGCTGTTTTTT
- | 15 | TRBJ2-5 | - | TRBV6-1 | CASSDAIRRKETQYF | TGTGCCAGCAGTGATGCTATTCGGCGGAAAGAGACCCAGTACTTC
- | 15 | TRBJ2-5 | - | TRBV27 | CASRRDGNGAWAQYF | TGTGCCAGCAGGCGGGATGGCAACGGAGCATGGGCCCAGTACTTC
- | 14 | TRBJ1-5 | TRBD1 | TRBV18 | CASSPTGGNQPQHF | TGTGCCAGCTCACCGACAGGGGGCAATCAGCCCCAGCATTTT
- | 12 | TRBJ1-2 | - | TRBV6-6 | CASSDDLYGYTF | TGTGCCAGCAGTGACGACTTATATGGCTACACCTTC
- | 17 | TRBJ2-1 | TRBD2 | TRBV2 | CASSRGLAVSSYNEQFF | TGTGCCAGCAGTAGGGGACTAGCGGTTAGCTCCTACAATGAGCAGTTCTTC
- | 17 | TRBJ2-3 | - | TRBV10-1 | CASSESEGKIPSDTQYF | TGCGCCAGCAGTGAGTCGGAGGGGAAGATACCTTCAGATACGCAGTATTTT
- | 11 | TRBJ2-7 | - | TRBV5-5 | CASSATYEQYF | TGTGCCAGCAGCGCGACCTACGAGCAGTACTTC
- | 15 | TRBJ2-2 | - | TRBV11-2 | CASSLDSGWAGELFF | TGTGCCAGCAGCTTAGACTCAGGGTGGGCCGGGGAGCTGTTTTTT
- | 15 | TRBJ2-7 | TRBD1 | TRBV25-1 | CASSTNRGRSYEQYF | TGTGCCAGCAGTACTAACAGGGGACGTTCCTACGAGCAGTACTTC
- | 16 | TRBJ2-1 | TRBD1 | TRBV4-1 | CASSREDRGFNNEQFF | TGCGCCAGCAGCCGAGAGGACAGGGGTTTCAACAATGAGCAGTTCTTC
- | 12 | TRBJ1-2 | - | TRBV15 | CATSRDRDGYTF | TGTGCCACCAGCAGAGACAGGGATGGCTACACCTTC
- | 13 | TRBJ2-7 | - | TRBV6-5 | CASSEGGSYEQYF | TGTGCCAGCTCCGAAGGGGGTTCCTACGAGCAGTACTTC
- | 13 | TRBJ1-2 | - | TRBV12-3/TRBV12-4 | CASSLIGSYGYTF | TGTGCCAGCAGTTTAATCGGGAGCTATGGCTACACCTTC
once | 14 | TRBJ1-2 | - | TRBV3-1/TRBV3-2 | CASSQDASNYGYTF | TGTGCCAGCAGCCAAGATGCTAGTAACTATGGCTACACCTTC
- | 15 | TRBJ2-6 | - | TRBV28 | CASSSAPGEANVLTF | -
- | 16 | TRBJ2-3 | - | TRBV27 | CASSLARQSPTDTQYF | TGTGCCAGCAGTTTAGCGCGACAGTCCCCTACAGATACGCAGTATTTT
- | 15 | TRBJ2-7 | - | TRBV6-5 | CASTVGSTGNYEQYF | TGTGCCAGCACCGTTGGGTCGACAGGTAACTACGAGCAGTACTTC
- | 15 | TRBJ2-1 | TRBD1 | TRBV3-1/TRBV3-2 | CASSQGPGGQDRQFF | TGTGCCAGCAGCCAAGGTCCGGGCGGACAGGATAGGCAGTTCTTC
- | 18 | TRBJ1-6 | - | TRBV3-1/TRBV3-2 | CASSPSLNRNGNNSPLHF | TGTGCCAGCAGCCCCAGTCTCAACAGGAATGGAAATAATTCACCCCTCCACTTT
- | 15 | TRBJ2-7 | TRBD2 | TRBV27 | CASSSPPGTKSEQYF | TGTGCCAGCAGTTCCCCCCCAGGGACTAAATCCGAGCAGTACTTC
- | 15 | TRBJ1-4 | TRBD1 | TRBV6-5 | CASSPGQGVSEKLFF | TGTGCCAGCAGTCCCGGACAGGGGGTTAGCGAAAAACTGTTTTTT
- | 14 | TRBJ2-3 | TRBD1 | TRBV5-1 | CASSSGQGSDTQYF | TGCGCCAGCAGCTCGGGACAGGGGTCAGATACGCAGTATTTT
- | 14 | TRBJ2-1 | - | TRBV21-1 | CASRVQHRGNEQFF | TGTGCCAGCAGAGTTCAACACCGGGGCAATGAGCAGTTCTTC
- | 14 | TRBJ1-2 | - | TRBV13 | CASRVSFTGYRYTF | TGTGCCAGCAGGGTTAGTTTTACAGGGTATCGCTACACCTTC
- | 17 | TRBJ2-1 | TRBD2 | TRBV4-1 | CASSQDWSAGGLDEQFF | TGCGCCAGCAGCCAAGATTGGTCGGCGGGGGGGCTGGATGAGCAGTTCTTC
- | 12 | TRBJ2-3 | - | TRBV9 | CASSEPRDTQYF | TGTGCCAGCAGCGAGCCCAGGGATACGCAGTATTTT
- | 14 | TRBJ2-7 | TRBD1 | TRBV18 | CASSPPATGAGQYF | TGTGCCAGCTCACCTCCGGCGACAGGGGCGGGGCAGTACTTC
- | 14 | TRBJ2-7 | TRBD1 | TRBV9 | CASSVGGTGGEQYF | TGTGCCAGCAGCGTAGGGGGGACAGGGGGCGAGCAGTACTTC
- | 19 | TRBJ2-1 | TRBD2 | TRBV5-1 | CASSRGVLAGVFGYNEQFF | TGCGCCAGCAGCCGGGGGGTTCTAGCGGGAGTTTTCGGGTACAATGAGCAGTTCTTC
- | 14 | TRBJ1-2 | - | TRBV9 | CASSAGQTNYGYTF | TGTGCCAGCAGCGCAGGACAGACAAACTATGGCTACACCTTC
- | 16 | TRBJ2-3 | TRBD2 | TRBV5-1 | CASSQTVLAGADTQYF | TGCGCCAGCAGCCAGACAGTACTAGCGGGAGCAGATACGCAGTATTTT
- | 15 | TRBJ2-1 | TRBD2 | TRBV11-3 | CASSLSGGVGNEQFF | TGTGCCAGCAGCTTAAGCGGGGGTGTTGGGAATGAGCAGTTCTTC
once | 14 | TRBJ1-1 | - | TRBV5-1 | CASSLIEVNTEAFF | TGCGCCAGCAGCTTGATCGAGGTGAACACTGAAGCTTTCTTT
once | 16 | TRBJ2-7 | TRBD2 | TRBV3-1/TRBV3-2 | CASSQPLISGAYEQYF | TGTGCCAGCAGCCAACCCCTTATTAGCGGGGCCTACGAGCAGTACTTC
- | 10 | TRBJ2-7 | - | TRBV6-5 | CASSSGLAPF | TGTGCCAGCAGTTCGGGACTTGCACCCTTC
- | 16 | TRBJ1-1 | - | TRBV16 | CASSRVLGQSNTEAFF | TGTGCCAGCAGTCGAGTTCTTGGACAGTCGAACACTGAAGCTTTCTTT
- | 16 | TRBJ1-1 | - | TRBV5-1 | CASSSGGPPMNTEAFF | TGCGCCAGCAGTTCGGGGGGCCCTCCCATGAACACTGAAGCTTTCTTT
- | 17 | TRBJ2-5 | TRBD1 | TRBV24-1 | CATSDLGTGMDQETQYF | TGTGCCACCAGTGATCTCGGGACAGGGATGGACCAAGAGACCCAGTACTTC
- | 13 | TRBJ1-2 | - | TRBV20-1 | CSASMTGKDGYTF | TGCAGTGCTAGTATGACAGGCAAGGACGGCTACACCTTC
- | 13 | TRBJ2-7 | - | TRBV7-9 | CASSISLAYEQYF | TGTGCCAGCAGCATATCACTAGCCTACGAGCAGTACTTC
- | 12 | TRBJ2-1 | - | TRBV2 | CASSTQYNEQFF | TGTGCCAGCAGTACACAGTACAATGAGCAGTTCTTC